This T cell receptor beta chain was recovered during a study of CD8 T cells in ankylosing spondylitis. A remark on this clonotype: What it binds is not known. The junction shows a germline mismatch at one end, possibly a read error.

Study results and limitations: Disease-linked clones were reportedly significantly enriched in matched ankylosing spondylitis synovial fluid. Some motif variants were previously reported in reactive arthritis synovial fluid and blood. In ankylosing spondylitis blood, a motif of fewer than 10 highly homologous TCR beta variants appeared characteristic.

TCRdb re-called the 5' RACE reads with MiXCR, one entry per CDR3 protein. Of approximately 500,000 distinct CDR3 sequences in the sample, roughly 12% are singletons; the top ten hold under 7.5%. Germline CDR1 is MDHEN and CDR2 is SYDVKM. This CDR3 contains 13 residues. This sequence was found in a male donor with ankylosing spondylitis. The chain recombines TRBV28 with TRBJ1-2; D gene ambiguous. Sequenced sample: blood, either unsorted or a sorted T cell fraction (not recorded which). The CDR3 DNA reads TGTGTCAGCACGGAGGGCTGGTTGGGTGGCCACACCTTC. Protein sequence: CVSTEGWLGGHTF.